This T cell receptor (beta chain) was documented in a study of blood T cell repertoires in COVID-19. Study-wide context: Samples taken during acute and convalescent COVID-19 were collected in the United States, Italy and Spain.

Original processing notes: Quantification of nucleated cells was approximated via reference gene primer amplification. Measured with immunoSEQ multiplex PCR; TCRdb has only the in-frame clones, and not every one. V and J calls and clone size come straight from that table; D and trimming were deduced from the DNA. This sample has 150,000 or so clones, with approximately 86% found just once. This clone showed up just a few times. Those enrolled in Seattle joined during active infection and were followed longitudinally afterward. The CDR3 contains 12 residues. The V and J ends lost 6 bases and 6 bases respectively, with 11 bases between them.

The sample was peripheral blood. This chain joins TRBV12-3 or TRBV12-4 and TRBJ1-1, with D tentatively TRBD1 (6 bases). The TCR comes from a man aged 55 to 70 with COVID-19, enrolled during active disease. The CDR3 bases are TGTGCCAGCAGACCAGGGGTATCTGAAGCTTTCTTT. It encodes CASRPGVSEAFF.